The source of this TCR beta chain is a study of CD8+ T cells in alopecia areata. The study's findings and limits: Among the top 100, expanded CD8+ clones were significantly decreased by tofacitinib, as was scalp clonality. Only one nonresponder was present, which leaves the link between baseline CD8+ expansion and response uncertain.

Isolated RNA was reverse transcribed into cDNA used as the sequencing template. TCRdb keeps only in-frame clones here, not all; method: immunoSEQ multiplex PCR. The sample shows around 300,000 clones, 60% of them seen only once. About this clone: Its antigen is not known.

Trimming removed 0 bases from V and 3 bases from J; junction bases left unmatched: 6. The length of the CDR3 is 16 residues. CDR1 and CDR2 from the germline V gene are MNHEY and SVGAGI. Treatment described: oral pan-JAK inhibitor, 5-10 mg twice daily. The TCR sequence derives from a human donor with alopecia areata. This specimen consisted of CD4+ T cells sorted from blood, obtained at roughly week 52, from a patient treated with tofacitinib. V gene TRBV6-5 combines with J gene TRBJ1-2; 8 bases are shared with TRBD1. CDR3 sequence: CASSYSWTGLDYGYTF. In DNA, the CDR3 is TGTGCCAGCAGTTACTCCTGGACAGGGTTAGACTATGGCTACACCTTC.